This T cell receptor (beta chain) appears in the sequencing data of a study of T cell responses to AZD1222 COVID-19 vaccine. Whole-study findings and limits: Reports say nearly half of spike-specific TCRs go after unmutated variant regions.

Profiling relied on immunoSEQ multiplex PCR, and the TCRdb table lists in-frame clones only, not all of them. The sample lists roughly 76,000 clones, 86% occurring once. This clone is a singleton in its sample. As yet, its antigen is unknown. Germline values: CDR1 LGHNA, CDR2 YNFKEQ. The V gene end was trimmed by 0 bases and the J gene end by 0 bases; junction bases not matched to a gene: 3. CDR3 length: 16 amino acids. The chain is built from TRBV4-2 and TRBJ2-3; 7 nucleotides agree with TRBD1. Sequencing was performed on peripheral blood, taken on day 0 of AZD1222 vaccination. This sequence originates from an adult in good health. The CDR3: CASSQDTGASTDTQYF. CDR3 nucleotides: TGTGCCAGCAGCCAAGATACAGGGGCCAGCACAGATACGCAGTATTTT.